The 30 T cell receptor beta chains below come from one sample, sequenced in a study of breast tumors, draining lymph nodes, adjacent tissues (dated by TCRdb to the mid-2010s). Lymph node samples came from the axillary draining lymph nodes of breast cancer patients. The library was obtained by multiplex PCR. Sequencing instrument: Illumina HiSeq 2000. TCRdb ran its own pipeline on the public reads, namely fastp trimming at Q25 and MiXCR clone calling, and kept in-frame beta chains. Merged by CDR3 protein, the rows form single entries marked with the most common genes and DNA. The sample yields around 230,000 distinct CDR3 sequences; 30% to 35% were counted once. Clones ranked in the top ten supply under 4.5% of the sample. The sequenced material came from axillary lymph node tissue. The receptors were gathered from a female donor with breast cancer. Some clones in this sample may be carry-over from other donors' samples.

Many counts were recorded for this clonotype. CDR3 sequence: CASSPGGWALGELFF. The CDR3 region has the DNA TGTGCCAGCAGCCCTGGCGGGTGGGCCCTCGGGGAGCTGTTTTTT. The rearrangement links TRBV7-9 to TRBJ2-2; maybe TRBD2 (5 bases). Germline CDR1 and CDR2: SEHNR and FQNEAQ (reference sequence). V lost 5 bases to trimming and J lost 7 bases, with 17 bases between them. The CDR3 covers 15 residues.

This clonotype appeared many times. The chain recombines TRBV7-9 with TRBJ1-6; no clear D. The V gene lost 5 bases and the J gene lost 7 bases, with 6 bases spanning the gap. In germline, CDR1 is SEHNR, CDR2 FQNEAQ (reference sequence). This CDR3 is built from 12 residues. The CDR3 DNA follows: TGTGCCAGCAGCCCCCTGAATTCACCCCTCCACTTT. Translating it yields CASSPLNSPLHF.

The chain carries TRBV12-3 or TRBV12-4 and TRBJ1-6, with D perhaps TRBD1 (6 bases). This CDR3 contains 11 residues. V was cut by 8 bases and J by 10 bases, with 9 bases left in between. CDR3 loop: CASRRGSPLHF. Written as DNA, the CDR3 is TGTGCCAGCCGCAGGGGCTCACCCCTCCACTTT.

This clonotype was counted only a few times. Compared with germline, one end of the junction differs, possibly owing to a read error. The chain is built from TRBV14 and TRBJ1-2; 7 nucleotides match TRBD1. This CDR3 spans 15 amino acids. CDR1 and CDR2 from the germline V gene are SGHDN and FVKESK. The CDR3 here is CASSEGQLGFYGSTF. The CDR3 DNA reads TGTGCCAGCAGCGAGGGACAGCTAGGTTTTTATGGCTCCACCTTC. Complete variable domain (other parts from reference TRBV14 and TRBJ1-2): EAGVTQFPSHSVIEKGQTVTLRCDPISGHDNLYWYRRVMGKEIKFLLHFVKESKQDESGMPNNRFLAERTGGTYSTLKVQPAELEDSGVYFCASSEGQLGFYGSTFGSGTRLTVV.

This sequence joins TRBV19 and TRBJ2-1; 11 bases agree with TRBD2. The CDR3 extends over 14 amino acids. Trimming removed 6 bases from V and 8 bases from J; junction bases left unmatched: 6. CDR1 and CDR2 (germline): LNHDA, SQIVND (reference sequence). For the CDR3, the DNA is TGTGCCAGTAGATATAGCGGGAGGGCGGATGAGCAGTTCTTC. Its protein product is CASRYSGRADEQFF. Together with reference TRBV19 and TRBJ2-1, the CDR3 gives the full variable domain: DGGITQSPKYLFRKEGQNVTLSCEQNLNHDAMYWYRQDPGQGLRLIYYSQIVNDFQKGDIAEGYSVSREKKESFPLTVTSAQKNPTAFYLCASRYSGRADEQFFGPGTRLTVL.

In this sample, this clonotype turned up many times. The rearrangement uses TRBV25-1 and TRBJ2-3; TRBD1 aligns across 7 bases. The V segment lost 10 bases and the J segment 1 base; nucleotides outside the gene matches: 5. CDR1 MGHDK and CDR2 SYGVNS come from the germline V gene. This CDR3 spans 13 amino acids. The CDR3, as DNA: TGTGCCAACACAGGGGTCCGCACAGATACGCAGTATTTT. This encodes CANTGVRTDTQYF.

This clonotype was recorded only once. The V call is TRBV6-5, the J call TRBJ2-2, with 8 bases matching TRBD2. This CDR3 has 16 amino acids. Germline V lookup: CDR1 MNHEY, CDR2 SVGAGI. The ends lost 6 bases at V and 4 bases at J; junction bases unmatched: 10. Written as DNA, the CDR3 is TGTGCCAGCAGCTCGGGACTAGGGGGGATCACCGGGGAGCTGTTTTTT. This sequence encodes CASSSGLGGITGELFF.

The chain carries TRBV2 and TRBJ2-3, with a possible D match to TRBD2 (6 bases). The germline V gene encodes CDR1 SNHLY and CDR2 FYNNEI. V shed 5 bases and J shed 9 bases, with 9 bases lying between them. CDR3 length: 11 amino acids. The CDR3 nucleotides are TGTGCCAGCAGTCTGGCGGGAACGCAGTATTTT. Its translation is CASSLAGTQYF.

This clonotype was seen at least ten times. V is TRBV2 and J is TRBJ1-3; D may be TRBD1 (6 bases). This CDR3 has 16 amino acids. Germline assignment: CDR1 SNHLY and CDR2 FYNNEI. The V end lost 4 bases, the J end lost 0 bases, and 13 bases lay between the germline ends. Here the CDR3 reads CASSVDSGYSGNTIYF. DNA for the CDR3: TGTGCCAGCAGTGTGGACAGCGGATACTCTGGAAACACCATATATTTT.

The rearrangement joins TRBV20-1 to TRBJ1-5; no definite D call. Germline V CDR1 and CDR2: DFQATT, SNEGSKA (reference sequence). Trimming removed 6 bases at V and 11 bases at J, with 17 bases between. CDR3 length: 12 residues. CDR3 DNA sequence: TGCAGTGCAAAGAGAAGTCCAGAGACCCAGCATTTT. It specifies CSAKRSPETQHF.

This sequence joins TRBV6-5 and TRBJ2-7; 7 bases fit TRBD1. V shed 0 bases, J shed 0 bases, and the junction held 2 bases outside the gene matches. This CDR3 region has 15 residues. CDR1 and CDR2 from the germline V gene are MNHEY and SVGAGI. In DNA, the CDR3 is TGTGCCAGCAGTTACTCGAGGGACAGCTCCTACGAGCAGTACTTC. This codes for CASSYSRDSSYEQYF.

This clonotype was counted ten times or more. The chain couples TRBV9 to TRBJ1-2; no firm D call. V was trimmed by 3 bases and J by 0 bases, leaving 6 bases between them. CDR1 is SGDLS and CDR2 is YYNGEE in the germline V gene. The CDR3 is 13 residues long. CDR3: CASSARPNYGYTF. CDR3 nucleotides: TGTGCCAGCAGCGCCCGGCCTAACTATGGCTACACCTTC.

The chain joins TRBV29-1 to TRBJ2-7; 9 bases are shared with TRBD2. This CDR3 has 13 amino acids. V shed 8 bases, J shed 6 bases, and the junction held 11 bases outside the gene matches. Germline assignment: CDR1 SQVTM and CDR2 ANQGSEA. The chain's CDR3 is CSTIAGVDSEQYF. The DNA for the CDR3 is TGCAGCACCATAGCGGGAGTAGACTCCGAGCAGTACTTC.

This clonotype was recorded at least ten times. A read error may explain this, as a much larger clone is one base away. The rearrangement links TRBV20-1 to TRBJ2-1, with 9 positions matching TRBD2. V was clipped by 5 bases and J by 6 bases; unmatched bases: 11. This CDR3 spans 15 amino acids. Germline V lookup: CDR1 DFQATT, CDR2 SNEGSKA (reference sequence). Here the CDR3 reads CSAPYPGLAANEQFF. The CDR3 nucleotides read TGCAGTGCTCCCTATCCGGGACTAGCTGCCAATGAGCAGTTCTTC.

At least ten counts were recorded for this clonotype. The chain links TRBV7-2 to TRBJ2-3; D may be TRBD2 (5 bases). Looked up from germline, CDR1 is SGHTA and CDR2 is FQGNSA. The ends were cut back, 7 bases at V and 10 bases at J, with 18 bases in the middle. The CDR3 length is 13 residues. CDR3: CASTIPGRAAQYF. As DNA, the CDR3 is TGTGCCAGCACCATTCCCGGCCGAGCGGCGCAGTATTTT. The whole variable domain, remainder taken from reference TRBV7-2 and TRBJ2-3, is GAGVSQSPSNKVTEKGKDVELRCDPISGHTALYWYRQSLGQGLEFLIYFQGNSAPDKSGLPSDRFSAERTGGSVSTLTIQRTQQEDSAVYLCASTIPGRAAQYFGPGTRLTVL.

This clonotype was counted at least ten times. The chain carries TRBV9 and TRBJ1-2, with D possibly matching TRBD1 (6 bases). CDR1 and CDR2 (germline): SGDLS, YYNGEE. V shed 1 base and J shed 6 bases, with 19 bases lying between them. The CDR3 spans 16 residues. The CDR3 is CASSVSPRGQYDGYTF. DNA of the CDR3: TGTGCCAGCAGCGTATCCCCTAGAGGACAGTATGATGGCTACACCTTC. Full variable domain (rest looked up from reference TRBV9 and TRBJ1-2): DSGVTQTPKHLITATGQRVTLRCSPRSGDLSVYWYQQSLDQGLQFLIQYYNGEERAKGNILERFSAQQFPDLHSELNLSSLELGDSALYFCASSVSPRGQYDGYTFGSGTRLTVV.

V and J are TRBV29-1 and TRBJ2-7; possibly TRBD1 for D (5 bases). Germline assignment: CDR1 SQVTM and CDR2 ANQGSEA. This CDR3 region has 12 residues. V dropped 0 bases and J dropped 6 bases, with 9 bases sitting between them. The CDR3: CSVEDDRPEQYF. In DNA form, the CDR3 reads TGCAGCGTTGAAGATGACAGACCCGAGCAGTACTTC.

CDR3 bases: TGTGCCACCAGCCGAGGACAGGGTTTTGGTGGCTACACCTTC. Protein sequence: CATSRGQGFGGYTF. The V and J genes are TRBV15 and TRBJ1-2, with 8 nucleotides matching TRBD1. From germline, CDR1 is LNHNV and CDR2 YYDKDF (reference sequence). V dropped 5 bases and J dropped 7; count of bases not matched to a gene: 9. The CDR3 contains 14 residues.

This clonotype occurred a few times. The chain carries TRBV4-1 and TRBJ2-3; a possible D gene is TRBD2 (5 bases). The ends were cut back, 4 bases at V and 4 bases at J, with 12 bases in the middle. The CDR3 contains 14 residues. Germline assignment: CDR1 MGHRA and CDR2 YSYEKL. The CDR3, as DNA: TGCGCCAGCAGCCGAAATCTAGCTTCAGATACGCAGTATTTT. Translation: CASSRNLASDTQYF.

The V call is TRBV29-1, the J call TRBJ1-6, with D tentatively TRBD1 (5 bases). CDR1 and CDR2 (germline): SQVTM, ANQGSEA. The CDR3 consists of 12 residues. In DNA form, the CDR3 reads TGCAGGTCGGGGGGTGAAGAATCACCCCTCCACTTT. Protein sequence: CRSGGEESPLHF.

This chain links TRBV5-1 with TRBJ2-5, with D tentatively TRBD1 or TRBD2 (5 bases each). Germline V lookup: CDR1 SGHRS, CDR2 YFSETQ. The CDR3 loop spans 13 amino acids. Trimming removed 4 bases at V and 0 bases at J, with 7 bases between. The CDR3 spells CASSQGDQETQYF. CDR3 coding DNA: TGCGCCAGCAGCCAGGGAGACCAAGAGACCCAGTACTTC. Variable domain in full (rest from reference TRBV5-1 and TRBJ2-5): KAGVTQTPRYLIKTRGQQVTLSCSPISGHRSVSWYQQTPGQGLQFLFEYFSETQRNKGNFPGRFSGRQFSNSRSEMNVSTLELGDSALYLCASSQGDQETQYFGPGTRLLVL.

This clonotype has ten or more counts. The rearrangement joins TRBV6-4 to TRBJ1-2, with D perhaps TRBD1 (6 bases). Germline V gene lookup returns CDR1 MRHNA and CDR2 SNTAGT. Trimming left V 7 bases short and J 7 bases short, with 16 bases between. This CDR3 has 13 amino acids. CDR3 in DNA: TGTGCCAGCAACTCAGGAGGCAGGGGTGGCTACACCTTC. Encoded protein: CASNSGGRGGYTF.

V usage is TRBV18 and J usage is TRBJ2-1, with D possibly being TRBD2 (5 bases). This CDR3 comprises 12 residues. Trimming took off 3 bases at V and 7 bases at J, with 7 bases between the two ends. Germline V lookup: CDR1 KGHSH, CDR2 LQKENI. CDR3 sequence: CASSPSGNEQFF. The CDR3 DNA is TGTGCCAGCTCACCGTCGGGGAATGAGCAGTTCTTC.

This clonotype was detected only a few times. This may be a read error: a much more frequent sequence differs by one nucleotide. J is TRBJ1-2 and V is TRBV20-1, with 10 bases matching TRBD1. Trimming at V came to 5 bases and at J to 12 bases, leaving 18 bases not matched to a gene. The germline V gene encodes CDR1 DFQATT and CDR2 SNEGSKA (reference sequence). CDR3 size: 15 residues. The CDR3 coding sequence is TGCAGTGCTCCCGGGAGGGACAGGGGTTTTGGAGGCCACACCTTC. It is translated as CSAPGRDRGFGGHTF.

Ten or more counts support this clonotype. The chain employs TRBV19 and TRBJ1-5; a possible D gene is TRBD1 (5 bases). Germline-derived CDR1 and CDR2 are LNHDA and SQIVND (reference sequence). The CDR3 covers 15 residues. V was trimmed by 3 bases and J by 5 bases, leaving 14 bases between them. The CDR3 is CASSMVGGKYQPQHF. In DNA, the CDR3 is TGTGCCAGTAGTATGGTTGGGGGAAAGTATCAGCCCCAGCATTTT.

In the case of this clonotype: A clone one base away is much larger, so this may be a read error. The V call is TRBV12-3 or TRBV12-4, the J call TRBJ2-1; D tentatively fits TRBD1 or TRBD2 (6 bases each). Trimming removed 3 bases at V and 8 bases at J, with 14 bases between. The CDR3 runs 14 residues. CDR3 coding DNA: TGTGCCAGCAGTTTCGGAGGGGGTCCCTATGAGCAGTTCTTC. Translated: CASSFGGGPYEQFF.

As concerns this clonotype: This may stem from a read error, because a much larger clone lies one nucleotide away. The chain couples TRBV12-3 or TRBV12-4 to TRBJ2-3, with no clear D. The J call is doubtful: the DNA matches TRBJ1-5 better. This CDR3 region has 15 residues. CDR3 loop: CASSLGGVPSDTQHF. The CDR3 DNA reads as TGTGCCAGCAGTTTAGGCGGGGTACCGTCAGATACGCAGCATTTT.

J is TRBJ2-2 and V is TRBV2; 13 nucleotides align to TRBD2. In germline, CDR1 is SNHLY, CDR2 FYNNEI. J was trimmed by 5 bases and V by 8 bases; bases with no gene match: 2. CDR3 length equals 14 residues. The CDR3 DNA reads TGTGCCAGCCTGGGACTAGCGGGAACCGGGGAGCTGTTTTTT. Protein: CASLGLAGTGELFF.

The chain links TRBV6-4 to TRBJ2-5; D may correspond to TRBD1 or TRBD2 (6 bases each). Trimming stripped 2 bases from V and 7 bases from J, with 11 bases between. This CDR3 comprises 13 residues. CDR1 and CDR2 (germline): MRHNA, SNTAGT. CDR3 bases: TGTGCCAGCAGTGACGGGGGGCGCTGGACCCAGTACTTC. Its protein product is CASSDGGRWTQYF.

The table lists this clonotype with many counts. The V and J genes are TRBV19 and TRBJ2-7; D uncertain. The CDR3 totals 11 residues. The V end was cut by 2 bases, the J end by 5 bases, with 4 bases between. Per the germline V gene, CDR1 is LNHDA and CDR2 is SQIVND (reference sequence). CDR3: CASSITHEQYF. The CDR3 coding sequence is TGTGCCAGTAGTATAACCCACGAGCAGTACTTC.